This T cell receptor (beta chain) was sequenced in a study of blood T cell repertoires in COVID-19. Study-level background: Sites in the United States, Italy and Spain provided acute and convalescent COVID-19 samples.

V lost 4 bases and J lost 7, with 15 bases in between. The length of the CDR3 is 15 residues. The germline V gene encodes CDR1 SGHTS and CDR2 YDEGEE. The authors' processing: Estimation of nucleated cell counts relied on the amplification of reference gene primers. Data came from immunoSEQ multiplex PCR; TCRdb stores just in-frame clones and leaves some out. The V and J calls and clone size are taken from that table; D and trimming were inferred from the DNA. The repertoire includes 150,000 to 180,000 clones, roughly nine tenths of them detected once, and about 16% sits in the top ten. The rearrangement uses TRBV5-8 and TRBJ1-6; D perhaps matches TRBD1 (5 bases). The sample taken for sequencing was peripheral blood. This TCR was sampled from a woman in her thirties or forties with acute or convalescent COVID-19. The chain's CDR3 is CASSGRTGANSPLHF. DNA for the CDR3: TGTGCCAGCAGCGGACGAACAGGAGCCAATTCACCCCTCCACTTT.